A selection of T cell receptor beta chains follows, all from one sample in a study of T cell changes during pregnancy in multiple sclerosis. Sequencing used immunoSEQ multiplex PCR; TCRdb keeps in-frame clones, though not all of them. The data contain approximately 90,000 clones, around 93% of them singletons. The specimen was peripheral blood, collected before pregnancy. The source is a female donor with multiple sclerosis, enrolled in a pregnancy study. CDR3s include the opening cysteine and the closing phenylalanine or tryptophan. D genes are given only for firm matches. Some rows mark clone size as missing; the rest say once, few, many or name a class of expanded clone.

V: TRBV29-1
size: -
J: TRBJ2-3
D: TRBD2
CDR3: CSVGKGRGSTDTQYF
DNA: TGCAGCGTTGGAAAGGGGCGGGGGAGCACAGATACGCAGTATTTT

V: TRBV6-1
size: once
J: TRBJ2-2
D: -
CDR3: CASRQVNTGELFF
DNA: TGTGCCAGCAGGCAGGTGAACACCGGGGAGCTGTTTTTT

V: TRBV9
size: -
J: TRBJ1-2
D: TRBD1
CDR3: CASSATGAPYGYTF
DNA: TGTGCCAGCAGCGCAACAGGGGCACCCTATGGCTACACCTTC

V: TRBV18
size: once
J: TRBJ1-6
D: -
CDR3: CASSPRGVGNSPLHF
DNA: TGTGCCAGCTCACCACGCGGGGTAGGGAATTCACCCCTCCACTTT

V: TRBV19
size: -
J: TRBJ1-6
D: -
CDR3: CASHVHYNSPLHF
DNA: TGTGCCAGTCATGTTCACTATAATTCACCCCTCCACTTT

V: TRBV18
size: -
J: TRBJ1-1
D: -
CDR3: CASSPPWGENTEAFF
DNA: TGTGCCAGCTCACCACCGTGGGGGGAGAACACTGAAGCTTTCTTT

V: TRBV11-2
size: once
J: TRBJ2-7
D: -
CDR3: CASSFAGNPYEQYF
DNA: TGTGCCAGCAGCTTTGCAGGGAACCCCTACGAGCAGTACTTC

V: TRBV7-3
size: -
J: TRBJ1-2
D: -
CDR3: CASSLEGLNGYTF
DNA: TGTGCCAGCAGCTTAGAGGGATTGAATGGCTACACCTTC

V: TRBV7-3
size: -
J: TRBJ1-1
D: -
CDR3: CASSFGQSNTEAFF
DNA: TGTGCCAGCAGCTTTGGACAGTCGAACACTGAAGCTTTCTTT

V: TRBV19
size: -
J: TRBJ1-2
D: -
CDR3: CASSSGRSGYTF
DNA: TGTGCCAGTAGTTCGGGGAGAAGTGGCTACACCTTC

V: TRBV13
size: -
J: TRBJ2-7
D: TRBD2
CDR3: CASSRTTTSGAEQYF
DNA: TGTGCCAGCAGTCGTACAACGACTAGCGGAGCTGAGCAGTACTTC

V: TRBV4-2
size: -
J: TRBJ1-4
D: -
CDR3: CASSQGPRQELEKLFF
DNA: TGTGCCAGCAGCCAAGGGCCCCGACAGGAACTTGAAAAACTGTTTTTT

V: TRBV27
size: -
J: TRBJ2-7
D: TRBD1
CDR3: CASSSGTGGYEQYF
DNA: TGTGCCAGCAGTTCCGGGACAGGGGGGTACGAGCAGTACTTC

V: TRBV27
size: -
J: TRBJ2-3
D: TRBD1
CDR3: CASSSLRTGNTDTQYF
DNA: TGTGCCAGCAGTTCGCTCCGGACAGGGAACACAGATACGCAGTATTTT

V: TRBV7-3
size: -
J: TRBJ2-1
D: TRBD2
CDR3: CASSPPGREAGEQFF
DNA: TGTGCCAGCAGCCCCCCTGGGAGGGAGGCGGGTGAGCAGTTCTTC

V: TRBV4-3
size: -
J: TRBJ1-2
D: TRBD1
CDR3: CASSHTDRGGAFYGYTF
DNA: TGCGCCAGCAGCCACACGGACAGGGGGGGCGCGTTCTATGGCTACACCTTC

V: TRBV9
size: -
J: TRBJ2-7
D: -
CDR3: CASSVGWGGYEQYF
DNA: TGTGCCAGCAGCGTAGGTTGGGGCGGCTACGAGCAGTACTTC

V: TRBV6-5
size: -
J: TRBJ2-3
D: TRBD2
CDR3: CASSYSSTGGADTQYF
DNA: TGTGCCAGCAGTTACTCGAGTACGGGGGGGGCAGATACGCAGTATTTT

V: TRBV5-4
size: once
J: TRBJ1-2
D: TRBD1
CDR3: CASSLGRTGANYGYTF
DNA: TGTGCCAGCAGCTTGGGAAGGACAGGAGCGAACTATGGCTACACCTTC

V: TRBV11-2
size: -
J: TRBJ2-1
D: TRBD2
CDR3: CASHVAGVNNEQFF
DNA: TGTGCCAGCCATGTAGCGGGAGTGAACAATGAGCAGTTCTTC

V: TRBV28
size: -
J: TRBJ1-2
D: -
CDR3: CASSLLGDANYGYTF
DNA: TGTGCCAGCAGTTTATTGGGAGACGCTAACTATGGCTACACCTTC

V: TRBV15
size: -
J: TRBJ2-5
D: -
CDR3: CATSLLQGRQETQYF
DNA: TGTGCCACCAGCCTCCTCCAGGGCCGGCAAGAGACCCAGTACTTC

V: TRBV28
size: -
J: TRBJ1-1
D: TRBD1
CDR3: CASTPGDRENTEAFF
DNA: TGTGCCAGCACCCCTGGGGACAGGGAGAACACTGAAGCTTTCTTT

V: TRBV7-8
size: -
J: TRBJ2-7
D: TRBD1
CDR3: CASSTGTGGYEQYF
DNA: TGTGCCAGCAGTACCGGGACAGGGGGCTACGAGCAGTACTTC

V: TRBV20-1
size: -
J: TRBJ2-5
D: -
CDR3: CSARIGETQYF
DNA: TGCAGTGCTAGAATCGGGGAGACCCAGTACTTC

V: TRBV25-1
size: -
J: TRBJ1-1
D: -
CDR3: CASSPREGRNTEAFF
DNA: TGTGCCAGCAGTCCAAGGGAGGGGAGGAACACTGAAGCTTTCTTT

V: TRBV2
size: -
J: TRBJ2-2
D: -
CDR3: CASSTPRGRGTGELFF
DNA: TGTGCCAGCAGTACTCCGAGGGGCAGGGGAACCGGGGAGCTGTTTTTT

V: TRBV5-1
size: -
J: TRBJ2-7
D: TRBD1
CDR3: CASRKPGQSSYEQYF
DNA: TGCGCCAGCAGAAAACCGGGACAGAGCTCCTACGAGCAGTACTTC

V: TRBV6-5
size: -
J: TRBJ2-1
D: TRBD2
CDR3: CASSSRLAGGVNEQFF
DNA: TGTGCCAGCAGTTCACGACTAGCGGGAGGCGTGAATGAGCAGTTCTTC

V: TRBV7-9
size: -
J: TRBJ1-5
D: TRBD1
CDR3: CASSFPGTGNNQPQHF
DNA: TGTGCCAGCAGCTTTCCCGGGACAGGCAACAATCAGCCCCAGCATTTT

V: TRBV5-5
size: -
J: TRBJ2-7
D: -
CDR3: CASSFLWRSSYEQYF
DNA: TGTGCCAGCAGCTTCTTGTGGAGGAGCTCCTACGAGCAGTACTTC

V: TRBV6-5
size: few
J: TRBJ1-1
D: TRBD1
CDR3: CASSWTGESTEAFF
DNA: TGTGCCAGCAGTTGGACAGGAGAATCCACTGAAGCTTTCTTT

V: TRBV15
size: -
J: TRBJ2-7
D: TRBD2
CDR3: CATARGVRAGGYEQYF
DNA: TGTGCCACCGCGCGGGGGGTGCGCGCGGGGGGCTACGAGCAGTACTTC